The rows below give T cell receptor beta chains drawn from one sample of a study of T cells in Graves' hyperthyroidism and ophthalmopathy. TCRdb independently ran MiXCR on the multiplex PCR reads; one entry per CDR3 protein. The sample lists hundreds of thousands of distinct CDR3 sequences; 35% were seen once. Material for sequencing was blood. These receptors were collected from a woman between 40 and 55 years old with Graves' hyperthyroidism. Each CDR3 is given with its conserved first and last residue. The D gene is left open where the match is weak. Clone size is not always given. Where it is, it says once, few, many or a class for expanded clones.

abundance: NA
v_gene: TRBV19
len: 14
d_gene: TRBD1
j_gene: TRBJ2-5
CDR3nt: TGTGCCAGTAGTGCGGGACAGGGGCGAGAGACCCAGTACTTC
CDR3aa: CASSAGQGRETQYF

abundance: NA
v_gene: TRBV6-5
len: 16
d_gene: NA
j_gene: TRBJ1-2
CDR3nt: TGTGCCAGCAGTCGCGATGCCCCCCCGGGATACTATGGCTACACCTTC
CDR3aa: CASSRDAPPGYYGYTF

abundance: few
v_gene: TRBV10-3
len: 15
d_gene: NA
j_gene: TRBJ2-2
CDR3nt: TGTGCCATCAGCGACCGGCCAGGCGATGCCGGGGAGCTGTTTTTT
CDR3aa: CAISDRPGDAGELFF

abundance: many
v_gene: TRBV7-3
len: 15
d_gene: TRBD1
j_gene: TRBJ1-1
CDR3nt: TGTGCCAGCAGCTTAGCGGGACAGACCAACACTGAAGCTTTCTTT
CDR3aa: CASSLAGQTNTEAFF

abundance: many
v_gene: TRBV12-3/TRBV12-4
len: 12
d_gene: NA
j_gene: TRBJ1-1
CDR3nt: TGTGCCAGCAGACTGGGGGACACTGAAGCTTTCTTT
CDR3aa: CASRLGDTEAFF

abundance: NA
v_gene: TRBV29-1
len: 14
d_gene: TRBD2
j_gene: TRBJ2-7
CDR3nt: TGCAGCCAAGACCTGACTAGCGGGATATACGAGCAGTACTTC
CDR3aa: CSQDLTSGIYEQYF

abundance: NA
v_gene: TRBV7-2
len: 16
d_gene: TRBD2
j_gene: TRBJ2-3
CDR3nt: TGTGCCAGCAGCTTAGGACTAGCGGGGAGCACAGATACGCAGTATTTT
CDR3aa: CASSLGLAGSTDTQYF

abundance: few
v_gene: TRBV29-1
len: 13
d_gene: NA
j_gene: TRBJ1-1
CDR3nt: TGCAGCGTTGTGCGGAGTTTGAACACTGAAGCTTTCTTT
CDR3aa: CSVVRSLNTEAFF

abundance: many
v_gene: TRBV19
len: 15
d_gene: NA
j_gene: TRBJ1-3
CDR3nt: TGTGCCAGTAGTATCACGCCCTTAACTGGAAACACCATATATTTT
CDR3aa: CASSITPLTGNTIYF

abundance: few
v_gene: TRBV12-3/TRBV12-4
len: 18
d_gene: TRBD1
j_gene: TRBJ1-1
CDR3nt: TGTGCCAGCAGTCTAACCGGGACAGGGGGCGAGGGAGCGAACGGAGCTTTCTTT
CDR3aa: CASSLTGTGGEGANGAFF

abundance: many
v_gene: TRBV20-1
len: 12
d_gene: TRBD1
j_gene: TRBJ1-2
CDR3nt: TGCAGTGCTAGCAGCAGGGGGCGAGGCTACACCTTC
CDR3aa: CSASSRGRGYTF

abundance: NA
v_gene: TRBV2
len: 12
d_gene: NA
j_gene: TRBJ2-7
CDR3nt: TGTGCCAGCAGTGAAGGCCTCCGACCCGAGTACTTC
CDR3aa: CASSEGLRPEYF

abundance: few
v_gene: TRBV7-2
len: 15
d_gene: NA
j_gene: TRBJ1-6
CDR3nt: TGTGCCAGCAGCCCACTGGACCTTACTAATTCACCCCTCCACTTT
CDR3aa: CASSPLDLTNSPLHF

abundance: NA
v_gene: TRBV29-1
len: 14
d_gene: NA
j_gene: TRBJ2-2
CDR3nt: TGCAGCGTTGTTGAGCGTTACAACACCGGGGAGCTGTTTTTT
CDR3aa: CSVVERYNTGELFF

abundance: many
v_gene: TRBV7-2
len: 16
d_gene: TRBD1
j_gene: TRBJ1-2
CDR3nt: TGTGCCAGCAGCTTAGCGACAGGGGGCCAGGTCTATGGCTACACCTTC
CDR3aa: CASSLATGGQVYGYTF

abundance: many
v_gene: TRBV29-1
len: 15
d_gene: NA
j_gene: TRBJ2-2
CDR3nt: TGCAGCGTTGAGATAGGGACCGCGAACACCGGGGAGCTGTTTTTT
CDR3aa: CSVEIGTANTGELFF

abundance: NA
v_gene: TRBV6-5
len: 11
d_gene: NA
j_gene: TRBJ2-5
CDR3nt: TGTGCCATCAGTGGGGATGATAACCAGTACTTC
CDR3aa: CAISGDDNQYF

abundance: many
v_gene: TRBV12-3/TRBV12-4
len: 12
d_gene: NA
j_gene: TRBJ1-1
CDR3nt: TGTGCCAGCAGGGTGAGCGACACTGAAGCTTTCTTT
CDR3aa: CASRVSDTEAFF

abundance: NA
v_gene: TRBV5-1
len: 14
d_gene: NA
j_gene: TRBJ1-1
CDR3nt: TGTGCCAGCAGCTTGGCAGGGAGGATCACTGAAGCTTTCTTT
CDR3aa: CASSLAGRITEAFF

abundance: NA
v_gene: TRBV7-2
len: 12
d_gene: NA
j_gene: TRBJ1-2
CDR3nt: TGTGCCAGCAGCTTAGGGGAACCCGGCTACACCTTC
CDR3aa: CASSLGEPGYTF

abundance: many
v_gene: TRBV7-9
len: 15
d_gene: NA
j_gene: TRBJ2-5
CDR3nt: TGTGCCAGCAGCTTAGGGTTCAGGGACGAAGAGACCCAGTACTTC
CDR3aa: CASSLGFRDEETQYF

abundance: NA
v_gene: TRBV5-6
len: 15
d_gene: NA
j_gene: TRBJ1-2
CDR3nt: TGTGCCAGCAGCGTGGGGACCGAATTCTACTATGGCTACACCTTC
CDR3aa: CASSVGTEFYYGYTF

abundance: NA
v_gene: TRBV10-3
len: 11
d_gene: NA
j_gene: TRBJ2-1
CDR3nt: TGTGCCATTGGGGTTTACAATGAGCAGTTCTTC
CDR3aa: CAIGVYNEQFF

abundance: NA
v_gene: TRBV7-9
len: 15
d_gene: NA
j_gene: TRBJ2-1
CDR3nt: TGTGCCAGCAGTTCCGACGGTCCCTCCTACAATGAGCAGTTCTTC
CDR3aa: CASSSDGPSYNEQFF

abundance: many
v_gene: TRBV2
len: 11
d_gene: NA
j_gene: TRBJ2-5
CDR3nt: TGTGCCAGCACGACCGATTTGACCCAGTACTTC
CDR3aa: CASTTDLTQYF

abundance: NA
v_gene: TRBV7-2
len: 16
d_gene: TRBD1
j_gene: TRBJ2-7
CDR3nt: TGCGCCAGCAGCCACAACGGGACAGGGGAAACCTACGAGCAGTACTTC
CDR3aa: CASSHNGTGETYEQYF

abundance: NA
v_gene: TRBV19
len: 17
d_gene: TRBD1
j_gene: TRBJ1-1
CDR3nt: TGTGCCAGTAATCTCACGATCGGGGGACAGGGGAACACTGAAGCTTTCTTT
CDR3aa: CASNLTIGGQGNTEAFF

abundance: few
v_gene: TRBV6-5
len: 18
d_gene: TRBD1
j_gene: TRBJ1-5
CDR3nt: TGTGCCAGCAGTTACTCGACAGGGGGAAGGTTAAGCAATCAGCCCCAGCATTTT
CDR3aa: CASSYSTGGRLSNQPQHF

abundance: NA
v_gene: TRBV20-1
len: 16
d_gene: TRBD1
j_gene: TRBJ2-7
CDR3nt: TGCAGTGCCAGTAGTTTCGGACAGGGGGAGACCTACGAGCAGTACTTC
CDR3aa: CSASSFGQGETYEQYF

abundance: NA
v_gene: TRBV12-3/TRBV12-4
len: 15
d_gene: TRBD1
j_gene: TRBJ2-5
CDR3nt: TGTGCCAGCAGTTTATCTTGGACAGGGGGAAAGACCCAGTACTTC
CDR3aa: CASSLSWTGGKTQYF

abundance: many
v_gene: TRBV14
len: 12
d_gene: NA
j_gene: TRBJ1-1
CDR3nt: TGTGCCAGCAGCCAAAGCGCCACTGAAGCTTTCTTT
CDR3aa: CASSQSATEAFF

abundance: NA
v_gene: TRBV19
len: 13
d_gene: NA
j_gene: TRBJ1-1
CDR3nt: TGTGCCAGTAGTATACGGGGTCGGAATGAAGCTTTCTTT
CDR3aa: CASSIRGRNEAFF

abundance: NA
v_gene: TRBV6-6
len: 21
d_gene: TRBD1
j_gene: TRBJ1-1
CDR3nt: TGTGCCAGCAGTTATGCGGGAGGCTCAGGGACAGGGGGCAAGGGGAACACTGAAGCTTTCTTT
CDR3aa: CASSYAGGSGTGGKGNTEAFF

abundance: few
v_gene: TRBV6-5
len: 16
d_gene: TRBD1
j_gene: TRBJ1-6
CDR3nt: TGTGCCAGCAGGGAGACAGGGGGCGCGAGTAATTCACCCCTCCACTTT
CDR3aa: CASRETGGASNSPLHF

abundance: NA
v_gene: TRBV9
len: 14
d_gene: TRBD1
j_gene: TRBJ2-7
CDR3nt: TGTGCCAGCAGCGCATGGGACAGATCCTACGAGCAGTACTTC
CDR3aa: CASSAWDRSYEQYF

abundance: NA
v_gene: TRBV19
len: 14
d_gene: TRBD1
j_gene: TRBJ2-2
CDR3nt: TGTGCCAGTAGTATTGCAGGGGGTACCGGGGAGCTGTTTTTT
CDR3aa: CASSIAGGTGELFF

abundance: NA
v_gene: TRBV19
len: 13
d_gene: NA
j_gene: TRBJ1-2
CDR3nt: TGTGCCAGCCCCATGAGTGGAGGGCGCGGCTACACCTTC
CDR3aa: CASPMSGGRGYTF

abundance: NA
v_gene: TRBV4-3
len: 15
d_gene: NA
j_gene: TRBJ1-4
CDR3nt: TGCGCCAGCAGCCAAGGCGAAACAACTAATGAAAAACTGTTTTTT
CDR3aa: CASSQGETTNEKLFF

abundance: many
v_gene: TRBV5-6
len: 15
d_gene: NA
j_gene: TRBJ1-3
CDR3nt: TGTGCCAGCAGCTTGGCCACAGGGATTGGAAACACCATATATTTT
CDR3aa: CASSLATGIGNTIYF

abundance: NA
v_gene: TRBV13
len: 13
d_gene: NA
j_gene: TRBJ1-1
CDR3nt: TGTGCCAGCAGCCCCTACGGTAGTTGGGAAGCTTTCTTT
CDR3aa: CASSPYGSWEAFF

abundance: NA
v_gene: TRBV10-2
len: 13
d_gene: NA
j_gene: TRBJ1-1
CDR3nt: TGCGCCAGCAGTGAGGCCAGGGCCACTGAAGCTTTCTTT
CDR3aa: CASSEARATEAFF

abundance: NA
v_gene: TRBV14
len: 16
d_gene: NA
j_gene: TRBJ1-2
CDR3nt: TGTGCCAGCTCACCCTCTAGCGGGGAGGCTAACCATGGCTACACCTTC
CDR3aa: CASSPSSGEANHGYTF

abundance: few
v_gene: TRBV18
len: 14
d_gene: NA
j_gene: TRBJ2-7
CDR3nt: TGTGCCAGCTCACCGGGGGCAGGGCCCTACGAGCAGTACTTC
CDR3aa: CASSPGAGPYEQYF

abundance: NA
v_gene: TRBV6-2/TRBV6-3
len: 17
d_gene: NA
j_gene: TRBJ1-3
CDR3nt: TGTGCCAGCAGTTACTCACGTGGAGTTCAACTAGGAAACACCATATATTTT
CDR3aa: CASSYSRGVQLGNTIYF

abundance: NA
v_gene: TRBV10-3
len: 17
d_gene: NA
j_gene: TRBJ1-2
CDR3nt: TGTGCCATCAGTGAGTCGGGGGCGACAGTGGACAGCTATGGCTACACCTTC
CDR3aa: CAISESGATVDSYGYTF

abundance: few
v_gene: TRBV14
len: 18
d_gene: NA
j_gene: TRBJ1-5
CDR3nt: TGTGCCAGCAGCCAAGAGTGTTTGGGAAAAAGGGGCAATCAGCCCCAGCATTTT
CDR3aa: CASSQECLGKRGNQPQHF

abundance: NA
v_gene: TRBV5-1
len: 21
d_gene: NA
j_gene: TRBJ2-2
CDR3nt: TGCGCCAGCAGCTTGGCCCCAACGGACCACGCGGTGGGGGCGAACACCGGGGAGCTGTTTTTT
CDR3aa: CASSLAPTDHAVGANTGELFF

abundance: few
v_gene: TRBV20-1
len: 11
d_gene: NA
j_gene: TRBJ2-2
CDR3nt: TGCAGTGCTAGAGATGCCGGGGAGCTGTTTTTT
CDR3aa: CSARDAGELFF

abundance: NA
v_gene: TRBV7-2
len: 17
d_gene: NA
j_gene: TRBJ1-1
CDR3nt: TGTGCCAGCAGCTTGGGGAGGGCAGTCCACATGAACACTGAAGCTTTCTTT
CDR3aa: CASSLGRAVHMNTEAFF

abundance: many
v_gene: TRBV2
len: 14
d_gene: NA
j_gene: TRBJ2-2
CDR3nt: TGTGCCAGCAGTGAATGGAGGGACACCGGGGAGCTGTTTTTT
CDR3aa: CASSEWRDTGELFF

abundance: many
v_gene: TRBV12-3/TRBV12-4
len: 16
d_gene: NA
j_gene: TRBJ2-5
CDR3nt: TGTGCCAGCAGTCCGCGTCTGGGGCAGGGTGAAGAGACCCAGTACTTC
CDR3aa: CASSPRLGQGEETQYF

abundance: many
v_gene: TRBV11-2
len: 13
d_gene: NA
j_gene: TRBJ1-4
CDR3nt: TGTGCCAGCACGACACATTTAAATGAAAAACTGTTTTTT
CDR3aa: CASTTHLNEKLFF

abundance: NA
v_gene: TRBV4-1
len: 14
d_gene: NA
j_gene: TRBJ2-2
CDR3nt: TGCGCCAGCAGCCCTCCCTGGCCTGGCGGGGAGCTGTTTTTT
CDR3aa: CASSPPWPGGELFF

abundance: NA
v_gene: TRBV25-1
len: 12
d_gene: TRBD2
j_gene: TRBJ2-7
CDR3nt: TGTGCCAGCCACGGGACTACCTACGAGCAGTACTTC
CDR3aa: CASHGTTYEQYF

abundance: NA
v_gene: TRBV10-3
len: 16
d_gene: TRBD2
j_gene: TRBJ2-3
CDR3nt: TGTGCCATCAGTAGTTTCCTAGCGGGGAGCACAGATACGCAGTATTTT
CDR3aa: CAISSFLAGSTDTQYF

abundance: few
v_gene: TRBV7-2
len: 16
d_gene: NA
j_gene: TRBJ2-2
CDR3nt: TGTGCCAGCGAAAAATACGGGGGATCTTACACCGGGGAGCTGTTTTTT
CDR3aa: CASEKYGGSYTGELFF

abundance: many
v_gene: TRBV5-4
len: 13
d_gene: NA
j_gene: TRBJ1-2
CDR3nt: TGTGCCAGCAGCCGCCCCAGAGGCTATGGCTACACCTTC
CDR3aa: CASSRPRGYGYTF

abundance: many
v_gene: TRBV9
len: 15
d_gene: NA
j_gene: TRBJ1-6
CDR3nt: TGTGCCAGCAGCGCCCCTCTGGGGCCCGATTCACCCCTCCACTTT
CDR3aa: CASSAPLGPDSPLHF